The clone carrying this T cell receptor beta chain was recorded once. Its antigen is still unknown. J was trimmed by 7 bases and V by 5 bases; bases with no gene match: 9. Germline CDR1 and CDR2: LNHNV and YYDKDF (reference sequence). The CDR3 contains 15 residues. The sample is drawn from a study of beta chain features in type 1 diabetes. About the research overall: Roughly 110,000,000 sorted cells were examined across all samples. General study findings and limits: The naive, central memory and Treg TCRB repertoires looked more alike in patients than they did in healthy donors. TCRB CDR3s from Type 1 diabetes patients were moderately but significantly shorter in all four CD4+ subsets.

CD4+ naive, central memory, regulatory and stem cell-like memory subsets were isolated by sorting on CD45RO/CCR7/CD25/CD127/CD95/CD27. The investigators reverse transcribed all of the isolated RNA, so they sequenced expressed TCRB transcripts. Libraries were prepared by immunoSEQ multiplex PCR; TCRdb keeps only in-frame clonotypes and omits some of them. This table has 150,000 to 190,000 clones, under 9.5% appearing once. The sequence was collected from a man younger than 35 in good health. The source material was central memory CD4+ T cells from blood. The rearrangement joins TRBV15 to TRBJ2-1; TRBD2 matches at 9 bases. The CDR3 region has the DNA TGTGCCACCAGCCCCCCCAGGAGCGGGAGGAATGAGCAGTTCTTC. It is translated as CATSPPRSGRNEQFF.